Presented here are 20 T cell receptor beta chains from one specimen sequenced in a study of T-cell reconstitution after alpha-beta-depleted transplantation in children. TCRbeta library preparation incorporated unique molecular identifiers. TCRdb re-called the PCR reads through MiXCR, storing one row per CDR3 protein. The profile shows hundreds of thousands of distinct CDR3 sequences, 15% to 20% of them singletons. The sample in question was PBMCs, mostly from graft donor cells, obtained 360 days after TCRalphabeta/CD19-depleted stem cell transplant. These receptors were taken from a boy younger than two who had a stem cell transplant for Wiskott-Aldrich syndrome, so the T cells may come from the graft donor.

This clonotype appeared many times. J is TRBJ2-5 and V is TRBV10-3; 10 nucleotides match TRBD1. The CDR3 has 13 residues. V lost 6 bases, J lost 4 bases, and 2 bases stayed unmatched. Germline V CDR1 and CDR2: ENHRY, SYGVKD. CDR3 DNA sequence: TGTGCCATCAGAGGACAGGGGGTAGAGACCCAGTACTTC. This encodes CAIRGQGVETQYF.

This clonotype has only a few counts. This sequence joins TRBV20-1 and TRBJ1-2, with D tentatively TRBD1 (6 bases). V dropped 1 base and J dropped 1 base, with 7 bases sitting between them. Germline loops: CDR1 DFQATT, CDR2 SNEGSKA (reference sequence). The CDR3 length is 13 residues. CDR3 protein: CSARARGNYGYTF. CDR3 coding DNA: TGCAGTGCTAGAGCCAGGGGTAACTATGGCTACACCTTC.

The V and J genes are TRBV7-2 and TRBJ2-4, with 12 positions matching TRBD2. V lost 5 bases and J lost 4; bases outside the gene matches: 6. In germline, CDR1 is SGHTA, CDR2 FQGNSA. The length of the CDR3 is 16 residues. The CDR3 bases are TGTGCCAGCAGCCGACTAGCGGGAGTCGGGAAAAACATTCAGTACTTC. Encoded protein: CASSRLAGVGKNIQYF.

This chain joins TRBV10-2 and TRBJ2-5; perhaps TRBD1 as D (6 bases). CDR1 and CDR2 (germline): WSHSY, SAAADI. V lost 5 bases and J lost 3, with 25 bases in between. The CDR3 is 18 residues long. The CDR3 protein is CASSPSFETGGSKETQYF. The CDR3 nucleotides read TGCGCCAGCAGTCCCTCTTTTGAGACAGGAGGTTCTAAAGAGACCCAGTACTTC.

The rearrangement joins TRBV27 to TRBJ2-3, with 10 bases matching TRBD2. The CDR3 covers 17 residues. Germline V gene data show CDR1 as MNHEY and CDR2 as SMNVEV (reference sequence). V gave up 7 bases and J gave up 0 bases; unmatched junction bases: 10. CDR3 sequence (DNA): TGTGCCAGCAAGGTACTAGCGGGAAGGCCTAGCACAGATACGCAGTATTTT. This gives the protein CASKVLAGRPSTDTQYF.

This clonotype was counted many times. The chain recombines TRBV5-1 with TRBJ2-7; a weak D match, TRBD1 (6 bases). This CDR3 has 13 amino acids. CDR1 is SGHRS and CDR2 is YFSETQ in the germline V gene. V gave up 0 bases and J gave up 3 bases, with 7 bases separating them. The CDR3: CASSLEGDYEQYF. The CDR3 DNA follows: TGCGCCAGCAGCTTGGAGGGGGACTACGAGCAGTACTTC. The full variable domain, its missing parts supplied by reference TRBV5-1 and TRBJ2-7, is KAGVTQTPRYLIKTRGQQVTLSCSPISGHRSVSWYQQTPGQGLQFLFEYFSETQRNKGNFPGRFSGRQFSNSRSEMNVSTLELGDSALYLCASSLEGDYEQYFGPGTRLTVT.

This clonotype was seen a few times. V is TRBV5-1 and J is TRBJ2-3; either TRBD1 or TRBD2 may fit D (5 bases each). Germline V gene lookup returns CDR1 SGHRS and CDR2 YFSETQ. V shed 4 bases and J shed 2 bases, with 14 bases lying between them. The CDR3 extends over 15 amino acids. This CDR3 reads CASSTRDRSTDTQYF. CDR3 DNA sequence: TGCGCCAGCAGCACCAGGGACCGATCCACAGATACGCAGTATTTT.

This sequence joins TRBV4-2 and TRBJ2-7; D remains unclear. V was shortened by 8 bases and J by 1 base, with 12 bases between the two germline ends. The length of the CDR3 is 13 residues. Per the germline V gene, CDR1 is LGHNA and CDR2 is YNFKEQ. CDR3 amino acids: CASGPGQSYEQYF. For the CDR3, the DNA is TGTGCCAGCGGCCCCGGGCAGTCCTACGAGCAGTACTTC.

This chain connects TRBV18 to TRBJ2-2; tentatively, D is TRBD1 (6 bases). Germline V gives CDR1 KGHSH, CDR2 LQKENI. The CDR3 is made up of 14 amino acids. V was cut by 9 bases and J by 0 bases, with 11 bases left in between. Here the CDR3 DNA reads TGTGCCAGTCGACAGGTTACGAACACCGGGGAGCTGTTTTTT. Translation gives CASRQVTNTGELFF.

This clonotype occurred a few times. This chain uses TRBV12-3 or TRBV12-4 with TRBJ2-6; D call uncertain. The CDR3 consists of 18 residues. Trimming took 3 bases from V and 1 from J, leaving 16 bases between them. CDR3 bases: TGTGCCAGCAGTTTTGGCCAGTCTTTGAAATCTGGGGCCAACGTCCTGACTTTC. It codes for CASSFGQSLKSGANVLTF.

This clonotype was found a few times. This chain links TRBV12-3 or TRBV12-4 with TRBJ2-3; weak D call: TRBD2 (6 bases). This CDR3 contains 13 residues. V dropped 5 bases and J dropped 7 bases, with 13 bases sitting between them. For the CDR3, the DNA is TGTGCCAGCAGTGTTACTAGCTTCAATACGCAGTATTTT. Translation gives CASSVTSFNTQYF.

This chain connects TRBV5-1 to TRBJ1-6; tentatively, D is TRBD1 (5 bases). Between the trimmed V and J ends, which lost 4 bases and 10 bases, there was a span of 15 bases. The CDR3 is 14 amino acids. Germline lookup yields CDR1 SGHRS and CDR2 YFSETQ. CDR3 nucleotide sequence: TGCGCCAGCAGCCCGGACATCTGGGGATCACCCCTCCACTTT. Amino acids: CASSPDIWGSPLHF.

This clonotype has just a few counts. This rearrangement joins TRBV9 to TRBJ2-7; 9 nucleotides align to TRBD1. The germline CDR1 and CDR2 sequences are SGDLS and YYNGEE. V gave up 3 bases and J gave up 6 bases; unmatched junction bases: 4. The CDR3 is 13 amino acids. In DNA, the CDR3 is TGTGCCAGCAGCGCGACAGGGGGAGGCGAGCAGTACTTC. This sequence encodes CASSATGGGEQYF.

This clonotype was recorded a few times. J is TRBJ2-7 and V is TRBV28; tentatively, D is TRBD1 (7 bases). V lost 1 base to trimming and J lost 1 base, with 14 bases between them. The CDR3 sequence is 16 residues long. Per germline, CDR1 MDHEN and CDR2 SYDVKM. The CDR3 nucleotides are TGTGCCAGCAGTTTATTGGACAGGACTACGTCCTACGAGCAGTACTTC. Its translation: CASSLLDRTTSYEQYF.

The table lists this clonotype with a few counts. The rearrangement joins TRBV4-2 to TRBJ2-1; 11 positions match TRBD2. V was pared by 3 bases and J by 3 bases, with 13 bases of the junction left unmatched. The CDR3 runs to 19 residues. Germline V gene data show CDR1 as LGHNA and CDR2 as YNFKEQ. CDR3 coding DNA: TGTGCCAGCAGCCAGGGCAGTAGACTAGCGGGGAAAAACTACAATGAGCAGTTCTTC. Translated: CASSQGSRLAGKNYNEQFF.

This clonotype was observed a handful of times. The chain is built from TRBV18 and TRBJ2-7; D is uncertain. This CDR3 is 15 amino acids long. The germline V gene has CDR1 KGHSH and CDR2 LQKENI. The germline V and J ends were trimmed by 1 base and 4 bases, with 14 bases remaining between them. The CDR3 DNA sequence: TGTGCCAGCTCACCACAGGGTTTAGCCCCTTACGAGCAGTACTTC. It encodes CASSPQGLAPYEQYF.

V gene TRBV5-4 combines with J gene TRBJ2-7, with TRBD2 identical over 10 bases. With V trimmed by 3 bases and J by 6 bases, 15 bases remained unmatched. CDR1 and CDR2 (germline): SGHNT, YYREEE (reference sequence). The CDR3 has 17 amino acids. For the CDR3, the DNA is TGTGCCAGCAGCTGGAAGCTAGCGGGAGCGTCACTTCCCGAGCAGTACTTC. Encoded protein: CASSWKLAGASLPEQYF. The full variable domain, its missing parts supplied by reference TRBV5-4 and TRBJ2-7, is ETGVTQSPTHLIKTRGQQVTLRCSSQSGHNTVSWYQQALGQGPQFIFQYYREEENGRGNFPPRFSGLQFPNYSSELNVNALELDDSALYLCASSWKLAGASLPEQYFGPGTRLTVT.

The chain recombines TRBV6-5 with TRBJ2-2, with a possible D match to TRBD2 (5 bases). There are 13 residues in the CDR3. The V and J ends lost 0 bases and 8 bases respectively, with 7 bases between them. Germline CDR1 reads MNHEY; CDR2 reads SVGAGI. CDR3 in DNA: TGTGCCAGCAGTTACTCGAGGGTTGGGGAGCTGTTTTTT. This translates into CASSYSRVGELFF.

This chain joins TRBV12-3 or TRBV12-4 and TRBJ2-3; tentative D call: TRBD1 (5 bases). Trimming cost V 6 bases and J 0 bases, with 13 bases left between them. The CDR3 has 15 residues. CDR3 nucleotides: TGTGCCAGCAGCTGGACACGCACTAGCACAGATACGCAGTATTTT. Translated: CASSWTRTSTDTQYF.

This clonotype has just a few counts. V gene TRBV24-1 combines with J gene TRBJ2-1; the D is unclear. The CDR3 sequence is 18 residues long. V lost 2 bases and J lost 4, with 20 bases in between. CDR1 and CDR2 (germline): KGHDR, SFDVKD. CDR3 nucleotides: TGTGCCACCAGTGATTCCCCAGGATCAGAAAGATTATACAATGAGCAGTTCTTC. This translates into CATSDSPGSERLYNEQFF.